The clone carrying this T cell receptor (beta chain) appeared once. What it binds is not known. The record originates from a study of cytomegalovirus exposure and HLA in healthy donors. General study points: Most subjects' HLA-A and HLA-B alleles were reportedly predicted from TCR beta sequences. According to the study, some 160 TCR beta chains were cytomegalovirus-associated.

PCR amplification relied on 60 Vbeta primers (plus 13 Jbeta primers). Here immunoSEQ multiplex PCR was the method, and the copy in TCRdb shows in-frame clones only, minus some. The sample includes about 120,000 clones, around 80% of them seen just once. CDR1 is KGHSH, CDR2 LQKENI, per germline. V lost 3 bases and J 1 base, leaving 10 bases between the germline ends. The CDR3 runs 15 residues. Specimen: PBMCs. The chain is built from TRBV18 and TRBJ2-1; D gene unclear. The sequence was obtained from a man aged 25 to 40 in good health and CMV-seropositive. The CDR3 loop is CASSPGQQSYNEQFF. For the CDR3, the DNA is TGTGCCAGCTCACCGGGTCAACAGTCCTACAATGAGCAGTTCTTC.